These 10 T cell receptor beta chains were sequenced from one sample in a study of regulatory T cells in long-lasting Graves disease. With iRepertoire HTBI primers and Arm-PCR of CDR3 regions, TCR beta libraries were built. TCRdb redid the calling of the multiplex PCR reads with MiXCR, one entry per CDR3 protein. Of around 450,000 distinct CDR3 sequences listed, 20% to 25% are singletons. The time point here: persistent/refractory GD, antithyroid drugs over 5 years with positive TRAb. The TCR library used RNA extracted from PBMCs. The specimen was peripheral blood mononuclear cells (PBMCs), collected when the disease was refractory, from a patient treated with antithyroid drugs. All receptors come from a female donor with Graves disease.

Points on this clonotype: A much more abundant neighbour one base away suggests this may be a read error. V gene TRBV27 combines with J gene TRBJ2-7, with D perhaps matching TRBD2 (7 bases). V was trimmed by 2 bases and J by 3 bases, leaving 14 bases between them. The CDR3 spans 15 residues. The V gene's germline CDR1 is MNHEY and CDR2 SMNVEV (reference sequence). CDR3 residues: CASSLGGGRDYEQYF. Written as DNA, the CDR3 is TGTGCCAGCAGTTTAGGGGGGGGCAGGGACTACGAGCAGTACTTC.

This clonotype has ten or more counts. The rearrangement uses TRBV7-9 and TRBJ2-7; D possibly corresponds to TRBD1 (6 bases). The ends were cut back, 4 bases at V and 5 bases at J, with 15 bases in the middle. The CDR3 sequence is 14 residues long. Germline CDR1 is SEHNR and CDR2 is FQNEAQ (reference sequence). This CDR3 is CASSSGQMDHEQYF. The CDR3 DNA is TGTGCCAGCAGCTCCGGACAGATGGACCACGAGCAGTACTTC.

Points on this clonotype: A single base is all that separates this from a far larger clone, so a read error is likely. V and J are TRBV7-9 and TRBJ1-5; D remains unclear. Trimming cost V 4 bases and J 5 bases, with 12 bases left between them. Looked up from germline, CDR1 is SEHNR and CDR2 is FQNEAQ (reference sequence). This CDR3 is 14 amino acids long. The CDR3 nucleotides are TGTGCCAGCAGCTCAGGCGGGAGCGATCAGCCCCAGCATTTT. This sequence encodes CASSSGGSDQPQHF.

To note about this clonotype: At one of its ends the junction is not consistent with the germline gene, which may arise from a read error. This sequence joins TRBV3-1 and TRBJ2-5; tentatively, D is TRBD1 (7 bases). Germline V gene lookup returns CDR1 LGHDT and CDR2 YNNKEL (reference sequence). This CDR3 is 14 amino acids long. The CDR3 reads CASGQGGGEETQYF. The CDR3 DNA sequence: TGTGCCAGCGGCCAAGGAGGGGGCGAGGAGACCCAGTACTTC.

This chain uses TRBV10-3 with TRBJ1-1; TRBD1 matches 8 bases. V lost 6 bases to trimming and J lost 0 bases; unmatched junction nucleotides: 6. This CDR3 comprises 15 residues. Germline V gene sequence: CDR1 ENHRY, CDR2 SYGVKD. The CDR3 here is CAISPGQDMNTEAFF. The CDR3 DNA sequence: TGTGCCATCAGCCCGGGACAGGATATGAACACTGAAGCTTTCTTT.

This clonotype was seen at least ten times. This chain connects TRBV11-3 to TRBJ2-7, with D unclear. The CDR3 loop spans 16 amino acids. Germline V gives CDR1 SGHNT, CDR2 YENEEA. The V gene lost 3 bases and the J gene lost 4 bases, with 19 bases spanning the gap. The CDR3 region is CASSLGRTDDLYEQYF. The CDR3 bases are TGTGCCAGCAGCTTGGGTAGGACGGATGATCTGTACGAGCAGTACTTC.

J is TRBJ1-4 and V is TRBV29-1, with D possibly matching TRBD1 (5 bases). CDR1 is SQVTM, CDR2 ANQGSEA, per germline. The length of the CDR3 is 14 residues. V lost 4 bases and J lost 7, with 16 bases in between. CDR3 sequence reads: CSVVSGEGTEKLFF. The CDR3 DNA is TGCAGCGTTGTGTCTGGGGAGGGGACTGAAAAACTGTTTTTT.

There are a few counts of this clonotype. The gene calls are TRBV28 and TRBJ2-2; 8 bases agree with TRBD2. The germline gives CDR1 MDHEN, CDR2 SYDVKM. The V gene end was trimmed by 10 bases and the J gene end by 1 base; junction bases not matched to a gene: 5. The CDR3 is 14 residues long. The CDR3 DNA is TGTGCCACCTGCAGCGGGGGGAACACCGGGGAGCTGTTTTTT. Its protein is CATCSGGNTGELFF.

The chain has TRBV9 and TRBJ1-1, with D tentatively TRBD1 (5 bases). This CDR3 is 14 amino acids long. Trimming left V 4 bases short and J 6 bases short, with 16 bases between. Germline CDR1 SGDLS, CDR2 YYNGEE. CDR3 amino acids: CASSPTAQVPEAFF. Here the CDR3 DNA reads TGTGCCAGCAGCCCGACAGCACAGGTCCCTGAAGCTTTCTTT.

The chain joins TRBV9 to TRBJ1-5, with 10 bases matching TRBD1. The CDR3 runs 15 residues. The germline gives CDR1 SGDLS, CDR2 YYNGEE. Losses at the gene ends were 2 bases for V and 2 bases for J; bases not matched to a gene: 1. Here the CDR3 reads CASSVGTGGNQPQHF. CDR3 in DNA: TGTGCCAGCAGCGTCGGGACAGGGGGCAATCAGCCCCAGCATTTT.